The T cell receptor (beta chain) described here comes from a study of OX40 agonist ivuxolimab in advanced cancers. About the study: Eligibility rules accepted prior anti-PD-1, anti-PD-L1 or anti-CTLA-4 therapy, and 35% to 45% had some. Partial responses occurred in Three dose-escalation patients, one with hepatocellular carcinoma and two with cutaneous melanoma. Study-wide results and limits: The investigators did not determine what antigen specificity the expanded peripheral T cells had.

Produced via immunoSEQ multiplex PCR; TCRdb's table is partial and in-frame only. The sample has some 38,000 clones, more than 85% seen once. Concerning this clone itself: Its antigen remains unidentified.

The sample here was CD4+ or CD8+ T cells sorted from blood, taken in a trial of the OX40 agonist ivuxolimab. This clonotype was sampled from an adult with an advanced solid tumor such as melanoma, head and neck, liver or kidney cancer.

The CDR3 DNA is TGTGCCAGCAGCTTAGGCGGAGCAGCAGAGACCCAGTACTTC. Its translation: CASSLGGAAETQYF. The J gene is TRBJ2-5, the V gene TRBV7-9; D call uncertain. V was cut by 1 base and J by 4 bases, with 10 bases left in between. Germline CDR1 SEHNR, CDR2 FQNEAQ (reference sequence). There are 14 residues in the CDR3.